These 12 T cell receptor beta chains came from one sample sequenced in a study of CD8+ T cells in alopecia areata. Sample treatment: oral pan-JAK inhibitor, 5-10 mg twice daily. Sequencing relied on a cDNA template that was reverse transcribed from extracted RNA. Data came from immunoSEQ multiplex PCR; TCRdb stores just in-frame clones and leaves some out. The sample yields about 270,000 clones, around 64% seen once. The sample was CD4+ T cells sorted from blood, taken around week 54, from a patient treated with tofacitinib. These receptors were obtained from a human donor with alopecia areata.

This clone was detected a few times. The CDR3 region is CASSFRPLVSYNEQFF. The CDR3 DNA is TGTGCCAGCAGCTTTCGCCCTCTCGTCTCCTACAATGAGCAGTTCTTC. The chain links TRBV7-8 to TRBJ2-1, with D uncertain. CDR3 size: 16 residues. Trimming took 3 bases from V and 0 from J, leaving 12 bases between them. Per the germline V gene, CDR1 is SGHVS and CDR2 is FQNEAQ.

V is TRBV7-2 and J is TRBJ2-7; D unresolved. V lost 1 base and J 0 bases, leaving 7 bases between the germline ends. Germline lookup yields CDR1 SGHTA and CDR2 FQGNSA. The CDR3 runs to 14 residues. CDR3 residues: CASSLGTDSYEQYF. The CDR3 coding sequence is TGTGCCAGCAGCTTAGGGACCGACTCCTACGAGCAGTACTTC.

The chain employs TRBV6-1 and TRBJ2-7, with TRBD1 matching over 8 bases. Germline V gene data show CDR1 as MNHNS and CDR2 as SASEGT. The CDR3 contains 13 residues. The V and J ends lost 5 bases and 4 bases, in that order; junction bases with no gene match: 4. CDR3 region: CASSRDRGYEQYF. In nucleotides, the CDR3 is TGTGCCAGCAGTCGCGACAGGGGTTACGAGCAGTACTTC.

This clone was counted a single time. The V and J genes are TRBV7-2 and TRBJ2-5, with D maybe TRBD2 (5 bases). Trimming shortened V by 1 base and J by 4 bases, and 13 bases separated the two germline ends. CDR1 is SGHTA, CDR2 FQGNSA, per germline. The CDR3 sequence is 15 residues long. CDR3 in amino acids: CASSLVGVVGETQYF. The CDR3 bases are TGTGCCAGCAGCTTAGTCGGGGTAGTAGGAGAGACCCAGTACTTC. Drawing the rest from reference TRBV7-2 and TRBJ2-5, the complete variable domain is GAGVSQSPSNKVTEKGKDVELRCDPISGHTALYWYRQSLGQGLEFLIYFQGNSAPDKSGLPSDRFSAERTGGSVSTLTIQRTQQEDSAVYLCASSLVGVVGETQYFGPGTRLLVL.

The sample holds a few counts of this clone. This rearrangement joins TRBV29-1 to TRBJ2-3, with 16 positions matching TRBD2. Germline V CDR1 and CDR2: SQVTM, ANQGSEA. The V segment lost 8 bases and the J segment 5 bases; nucleotides outside the gene matches: 16. The CDR3 extends over 18 amino acids. This CDR3 reads CSTAGLAGGFVSLDTQYF. CDR3 DNA: TGCAGCACCGCGGGACTAGCGGGGGGGTTTGTCTCTTTAGATACGCAGTATTTT.

This clone has just a few counts. The J gene is TRBJ1-1, the V gene TRBV20-1; D is unclear. The germline V and J ends were trimmed by 2 bases and 6 bases, with 4 bases remaining between them. This CDR3 is built from 10 residues. Germline lookup yields CDR1 DFQATT and CDR2 SNEGSKA (reference sequence). CDR3 sequence: CSARRAEAFF. The CDR3 nucleotides read TGCAGTGCTAGAAGGGCTGAAGCTTTCTTT.

V usage is TRBV29-1 and J usage is TRBJ2-3; D unresolved. This CDR3 has 12 amino acids. V was shortened by 4 bases and J by 4 bases, with 9 bases between the two germline ends. Germline-derived CDR1 and CDR2 are SQVTM and ANQGSEA. The CDR3 loop is CSVVTPADTQYF. In DNA form, the CDR3 reads TGCAGCGTTGTCACCCCGGCAGATACGCAGTATTTT.

This clone occurred a few times. V gene TRBV29-1 combines with J gene TRBJ1-1; no firm D call. Germline CDR1 SQVTM, CDR2 ANQGSEA. Trimming removed 3 bases at V and 0 bases at J, with 14 bases between. CDR3 length: 15 residues. CDR3 sequence: CSVDSQFTVNTEAFF. Written as DNA, the CDR3 is TGCAGCGTTGATTCACAATTCACCGTGAACACTGAAGCTTTCTTT.

The V call is TRBV30, the J call TRBJ1-5; possible D gene TRBD1, 5 bases. The V end lost 0 bases, the J end lost 0 bases, and 9 bases lay between the germline ends. The germline V gene encodes CDR1 GTSNPN and CDR2 SVGIG (reference sequence). This CDR3 has 15 amino acids. CDR3 DNA sequence: TGTGCCTGGAGTGTAGGCAGGGCTAGCAATCAGCCCCAGCATTTT. Its protein product is CAWSVGRASNQPQHF.

The chain is built from TRBV7-2 and TRBJ2-7; D is unclear. The V gene lost 3 bases and the J gene lost 5 bases, with 5 bases spanning the gap. The CDR3 extends over 11 amino acids. Per the germline V gene, CDR1 is SGHTA and CDR2 is FQGNSA. CDR3 DNA: TGTGCCAGCAGCTTCGAACACGAGCAGTACTTC. Translation gives CASSFEHEQYF.

This chain joins TRBV9 and TRBJ1-3, with a weak D call TRBD1 (5 bases). The CDR3 sequence is 14 residues long. V was trimmed by 3 bases and J by 4 bases, leaving 11 bases between them. Germline CDR1 and CDR2: SGDLS and YYNGEE. CDR3 sequence reads: CASSGRAGGNTIYF. The CDR3 region has the DNA TGTGCCAGCAGCGGCAGGGCCGGGGGAAACACCATATATTTT. The full variable domain, rest sourced from reference TRBV9 and TRBJ1-3, is DSGVTQTPKHLITATGQRVTLRCSPRSGDLSVYWYQQSLDQGLQFLIQYYNGEERAKGNILERFSAQQFPDLHSELNLSSLELGDSALYFCASSGRAGGNTIYFGEGSWLTVV.

To note about this clone: A junction end diverges from the germline sequence, so it may reflect a read error. V and J are TRBV2 and TRBJ2-4, with 7 bases fitting TRBD1. Germline V lookup: CDR1 SNHLY, CDR2 FYNNEI. The length of the CDR3 is 14 residues. The CDR3 DNA follows: TGTGCCAGCACTACACTATTGGCGACAGGGCCCTTCTCCTTC. Translating it yields CASTTLLATGPFSF.